These 29 T cell receptor beta chains originate from one sample sequenced in a study of OX40 agonist ivuxolimab in advanced cancers. Sequencing was performed with immunoSEQ multiplex PCR; in TCRdb, only in-frame clones are kept and a portion is missing. The sample carries under 85,000 clones, less than 85% recorded once. The sequencing used CD4+ or CD8+ T cells sorted from blood, collected in a trial of the OX40 agonist ivuxolimab. These receptors were collected from an adult with an advanced solid tumor such as melanoma, head and neck, liver or kidney cancer.

V usage is TRBV5-5 and J usage is TRBJ2-7; 13 bases match TRBD2. V trimming: 2 bases; J trimming: 4 bases; junction bases outside the gene matches: 9. The V gene's germline CDR1 is SGHKS and CDR2 YYEKEE (reference sequence). The CDR3 sequence is 17 residues long. In nucleotides, the CDR3 is TGTGCCAGCAGCTTTGTACTAGCGGGAGGGCCGGGGTACGAGCAGTACTTC. Protein product: CASSFVLAGGPGYEQYF.

This chain uses TRBV6-6 with TRBJ2-3; TRBD1 matches at 9 bases. J gave up 0 bases and V 10 bases, and 8 bases lay outside the gene matches. This CDR3 is built from 15 residues. The V gene's germline CDR1 is MNHNY and CDR2 SVGAGI (reference sequence). The CDR3 region is CATITGGSSTDTQYF. CDR3 in DNA: TGTGCCACAATAACAGGGGGCTCTAGCACAGATACGCAGTATTTT.

This clone was observed a few times. The chain joins TRBV7-9 to TRBJ1-2; D unresolved. Trimming removed 5 bases from V and 4 bases from J, with 14 bases in between. This CDR3 is built from 14 residues. From germline, CDR1 is SEHNR and CDR2 FQNEAQ (reference sequence). CDR3 nucleotides: TGTGCCAGCAGCCCTCGAAGTGACTCCTATGGCTACACCTTC. Translated, it gives CASSPRSDSYGYTF. Drawing the rest from reference TRBV7-9 and TRBJ1-2, the complete variable domain is DTGVSQNPRHKITKRGQNVTFRCDPISEHNRLYWYRQTLGQGPEFLTYFQNEAQLEKSRLLSDRFSAERPKGSFSTLEIQRTEQGDSAMYLCASSPRSDSYGYTFGSGTRLTVV.

The chain joins TRBV10-3 to TRBJ2-7; 8 bases map to TRBD1. The CDR3 covers 14 residues. Trimming at V came to 6 bases and at J to 0 bases, leaving 4 bases not matched to a gene. Germline V lookup: CDR1 ENHRY, CDR2 SYGVKD. For the CDR3, the DNA is TGTGCCATCAGGGGACAGGAAAGCTCCTACGAGCAGTACTTC. This translates into CAIRGQESSYEQYF.

The CDR3 DNA is TGTGCCAGCAGCCATAGACAGGGTTCGAACACCGGGGAGCTGTTTTTT. As protein: CASSHRQGSNTGELFF. The chain is built from TRBV5-4 and TRBJ2-2; 7 bases are a match to TRBD1. This CDR3 contains 16 residues. The V segment lost 4 bases and the J segment 0 bases; nucleotides outside the gene matches: 6. Germline CDR1 is SGHNT and CDR2 is YYREEE (reference sequence).

V gene TRBV9 combines with J gene TRBJ1-2; no firm D call. Germline V gene sequence: CDR1 SGDLS, CDR2 YYNGEE. V was shortened by 0 bases and J by 3 bases, with 12 bases between the two germline ends. The CDR3 is 15 residues long. CDR3 amino acids: CASSVARQEYYGYTF. Written as DNA, the CDR3 is TGTGCCAGCAGCGTAGCCCGGCAGGAATACTATGGCTACACCTTC.

The chain has TRBV5-1 and TRBJ2-7; D unresolved. V lost 2 bases and J 12 bases, leaving 24 bases between the germline ends. This CDR3 spans 15 amino acids. The germline V gene encodes CDR1 SGHRS and CDR2 YFSETQ. This CDR3 reads CASSFLGSPYYESYF. The CDR3 DNA reads TGCGCCAGCAGCTTTTTGGGCAGTCCCTATTACGAGTCGTACTTC.

This clone was observed a few times. The chain carries TRBV28 and TRBJ1-5; D possibly corresponds to TRBD1 (6 bases). Trimming shortened V by 3 bases and J by 2 bases, and 11 bases separated the two germline ends. CDR1 is MDHEN, CDR2 SYDVKM, per germline. The CDR3 has 15 residues. The CDR3 reads CASSFEGGGNQPQHF. CDR3 nucleotides: TGTGCCAGCAGTTTCGAGGGGGGAGGCAATCAGCCCCAGCATTTT.

CDR3 bases: TGTGCCACCAGCTCCCGGGACAAGGCTTTCTTT. Its translation is CATSSRDKAFF. The chain recombines TRBV15 with TRBJ1-1; perhaps TRBD1 as D (6 bases). The V and J ends lost 5 bases and 11 bases respectively, with 12 bases between them. The germline V gene encodes CDR1 LNHNV and CDR2 YYDKDF (reference sequence). This CDR3 is 11 amino acids long. The variable domain in full, with the rest retrieved from reference TRBV15 and TRBJ1-1, is DAMVIQNPRYQVTQFGKPVTLSCSQTLNHNVMYWYQQKSSQAPKLLFHYYDKDFNNEADTPDNFQSRRPNTSFCFLDIRSPGLGDTAMYLCATSSRDKAFFGQGTRLTVV.

This clone occurred once. The chain joins TRBV12-5 to TRBJ2-5; 13 bases are a match to TRBD2. Germline V gives CDR1 LGHNT, CDR2 FRNRAP. V dropped 1 base and J dropped 4; count of bases not matched to a gene: 0. This CDR3 has 15 amino acids. DNA of the CDR3: TGTGCTAGTGGTTTGGGACTAGCGGGGGGAGAGACCCAGTACTTC. It encodes CASGLGLAGGETQYF. The full variable domain, its missing parts supplied by reference TRBV12-5 and TRBJ2-5, is DARVTQTPRHKVTEMGQEVTMRCQPILGHNTVFWYRQTMMQGLELLAYFRNRAPLDDSGMPKDRFSAEMPDATLATLKIQPSEPRDSAVYFCASGLGLAGGETQYFGPGTRLLVL.

J is TRBJ2-3 and V is TRBV27; 8 nucleotides align to TRBD1. Germline CDR1 and CDR2: MNHEY and SMNVEV (reference sequence). This CDR3 is 13 amino acids long. Losses at the gene ends were 5 bases for V and 4 bases for J; bases not matched to a gene: 2. The CDR3 spells CASSKQGADTQYF. The CDR3 nucleotides are TGTGCCAGCAGTAAACAGGGGGCAGATACGCAGTATTTT.

This chain links TRBV6-5 with TRBJ1-5, with 7 bases fitting TRBD1. The germline gives CDR1 MNHEY, CDR2 SVGAGI. V shed 0 bases and J 6 bases; nucleotides not matched to a gene: 5. The CDR3 runs to 15 residues. The CDR3 sequence is CASSYSRQGGQPQHF. As DNA, the CDR3 is TGTGCCAGCAGTTACTCGCGACAGGGCGGTCAGCCCCAGCATTTT.

With regard to this clone: One junction end does not reproduce the germline sequence, and a read error may be involved. The genes are TRBV6-4 and TRBJ1-4; no reliable D call. Per the germline V gene, CDR1 is MRHNA and CDR2 is SNTAGT. The CDR3 sequence is 14 residues long. The CDR3 DNA sequence: TGTGCCAGAAGTGAAGGAGGGTACGGGGAAAAACTGTTTTTT. This gives the protein CARSEGGYGEKLFF.

The chain has TRBV29-1 and TRBJ2-1; D is uncertain. In germline, CDR1 is SQVTM, CDR2 ANQGSEA. V dropped 4 bases and J dropped 8 bases, with 12 bases sitting between them. There are 12 residues in the CDR3. The CDR3 DNA follows: TGCAGCGTTGCCAAAGGGCTCGATGAGCAGTTCTTC. Encoded protein: CSVAKGLDEQFF.

This sequence joins TRBV10-3 and TRBJ1-1, with 9 bases lining up with TRBD1. The CDR3 has 14 residues. Per germline, CDR1 ENHRY and CDR2 SYGVKD. The V and J ends lost 7 bases and 2 bases, in that order; junction bases with no gene match: 5. The CDR3 bases are TGTGCCATCAAACAGGGGGCGGAAAACACTGAAGCTTTCTTT. Its translation is CAIKQGAENTEAFF.

This sequence joins TRBV4-3 and TRBJ2-1; maybe TRBD2 (5 bases). The CDR3 has 16 residues. V lost 3 bases to trimming and J lost 2 bases, with 14 bases between them. CDR1 and CDR2 from the germline V gene are LGHNA and YSLEER. CDR3 region: CASSQRKGAPYNEQFF. Here the CDR3 DNA reads TGCGCCAGCAGCCAGAGGAAGGGAGCGCCCTACAATGAGCAGTTCTTC.

Notes on this clone: This specimen includes other DNA sequences encoding the same CDR3. V is TRBV6-1 and J is TRBJ1-3; D remains unclear. There are 14 residues in the CDR3. The germline gives CDR1 MNHNS, CDR2 SASEGT. Trimming took 3 bases from V and 4 from J, leaving 10 bases between them. CDR3 in DNA: TGTGCCAGCAGTGATTATGGAGCCGGAAACACCATATATTTT. Encoded protein: CASSDYGAGNTIYF.

The J gene is TRBJ2-7, the V gene TRBV7-2; D is perhaps TRBD2 (6 bases). This CDR3 contains 17 residues. The ends were cut back, 2 bases at V and 0 bases at J, with 17 bases in the middle. CDR1 is SGHTA and CDR2 is FQGNSA in the germline V gene. Here the CDR3 reads CASSLSLLGRYSYEQYF. CDR3 DNA sequence: TGTGCCAGCAGCTTATCTCTCCTTGGGAGGTACTCCTACGAGCAGTACTTC.

The CDR3 region is CASSFPGTGFQPQHF. DNA of the CDR3: TGTGCCAGCAGTTTCCCCGGGACAGGGTTTCAGCCCCAGCATTTT. The J gene is TRBJ1-5, the V gene TRBV28, with TRBD1 matching 9 bases. V gave up 3 bases and J gave up 6 bases; unmatched junction bases: 6. Looked up from germline, CDR1 is MDHEN and CDR2 is SYDVKM. The CDR3 is made up of 15 amino acids.

J is TRBJ1-1 and V is TRBV2, with no clear D. Germline CDR1 reads SNHLY; CDR2 reads FYNNEI. This CDR3 comprises 14 residues. V lost 4 bases and J lost 2, with 11 bases in between. The CDR3 nucleotides read TGTGCCAGCAGTGTTTGGGAGGTCAACACTGAAGCTTTCTTT. Protein sequence: CASSVWEVNTEAFF. Drawing the rest from reference TRBV2 and TRBJ1-1, the complete variable domain is EPEVTQTPSHQVTQMGQEVILRCVPISNHLYFYWYRQILGQKVEFLVSFYNNEISEKSEIFDDQFSVERPDGSNFTLKIRSTKLEDSAMYFCASSVWEVNTEAFFGQGTRLTVV.

The chain uses TRBV19 and TRBJ1-2; D is possibly TRBD1 (5 bases). The CDR3 spans 14 residues. V was clipped by 7 bases and J by 0 bases, with 12 bases between them. Germline CDR1 and CDR2: LNHDA and SQIVND (reference sequence). This CDR3 reads CASTQGGPNYGYTF. CDR3 DNA: TGTGCCAGTACTCAGGGCGGTCCTAACTATGGCTACACCTTC.

The chain is built from TRBV5-4 and TRBJ1-2; 7 nucleotides line up with TRBD1. Germline values: CDR1 SGHNT, CDR2 YYREEE (reference sequence). The CDR3 loop spans 15 amino acids. J was trimmed by 4 bases and V by 2 bases; bases with no gene match: 8. The CDR3 sequence: CASSFGQDLPYGYTF. CDR3 DNA: TGTGCCAGCAGCTTCGGACAGGACCTCCCCTATGGCTACACCTTC.

The V gene is TRBV11-2, the J gene TRBJ2-1, with 16 bases that match TRBD2. CDR3 length equals 16 residues. After removal of 4 bases from V and 8 bases from J, the junction contained 5 bases not matched to a gene. In germline, CDR1 is SGHAT, CDR2 FQNNGV. The CDR3 coding sequence is TGTGCCAGCAGCTCGGGACTAGCGGGAGGGCCGGATGAGCAGTTCTTC. It codes for CASSSGLAGGPDEQFF. The full variable domain, completed using reference TRBV11-2 and TRBJ2-1, is EAGVAQSPRYKIIEKRQSVAFWCNPISGHATLYWYQQILGQGPKLLIQFQNNGVVDDSQLPKDRFSAERLKGVDSTLKIQPAKLEDSAVYLCASSSGLAGGPDEQFFGPGTRLTVL.

The chain joins TRBV21-1 to TRBJ1-2; no DNA check was done on the table's D call, TRBD1. TRBV21-1 is deemed a pseudogene. This CDR3 spans 22 amino acids. Here the CDR3 DNA reads TGTGCCAGCAGCAAGAGGGACAGCTTATGGCTGGTGGTTCGGCAGCTTAACTATGGCTACACCTTC. Residues: CASSKRDSLWLVVRQLNYGYTF.

This clone appeared a few times. Other DNA sequences of this sample code for an identical CDR3. The chain employs TRBV5-1 and TRBJ1-2; D ambiguous. This CDR3 contains 14 residues. The ends were cut back, 0 bases at V and 5 bases at J, with 11 bases in the middle. The germline gives CDR1 SGHRS, CDR2 YFSETQ. The chain's CDR3 is CASSLGDGRYGYTF. CDR3 coding DNA: TGCGCCAGCAGCTTGGGGGATGGGAGGTATGGCTACACCTTC.

This chain joins TRBV30 and TRBJ2-5; TRBD1 might be the D (7 bases). Per the germline V gene, CDR1 is GTSNPN and CDR2 is SVGIG (reference sequence). The V gene lost 8 bases and the J gene lost 4 bases, with 11 bases spanning the gap. CDR3 length: 11 amino acids. The CDR3 region has the DNA TGTGCCAGGCAGGGGGGAGAGACCCAGTACTTC. It is translated as CARQGGETQYF.

This clone was found once. V is TRBV30 and J is TRBJ1-3; D is perhaps TRBD1 (5 bases). Between the trimmed V and J ends, which lost 4 bases and 8 bases, there was a span of 18 bases. The CDR3 is made up of 14 amino acids. Germline V lookup: CDR1 GTSNPN, CDR2 SVGIG (reference sequence). CDR3: CAWIFGRQGDTIYF. CDR3 bases: TGTGCCTGGATTTTTGGCCGTCAGGGAGACACCATATATTTT.

The rearrangement links TRBV28 to TRBJ1-2; maybe TRBD1 (5 bases). CDR1 and CDR2 (germline): MDHEN, SYDVKM. The CDR3 is 13 residues long. V was trimmed by 2 bases and J by 1 base, leaving 5 bases between them. The CDR3 reads CASSLGGNYGYTF. The CDR3 region has the DNA TGTGCCAGCAGTTTAGGGGGTAACTATGGCTACACCTTC.

The V and J genes are TRBV23-1 and TRBJ1-5; 8 bases agree with TRBD1. TRBV23-1 is annotated as an ORF whose role is uncertain. Germline trimming cut 8 bases from V and 0 bases from J; bases unmatched to any gene: 12. The CDR3 is made up of 17 amino acids. The CDR3 coding sequence is TGCGCCAGCGCAAGGGGTACAGGGGGATATAGCAATCAGCCCCAGCATTTT. It yields the protein CASARGTGGYSNQPQHF.